The rows below give T cell receptor beta chains drawn from one sample of a study of early T cells in non-severe SARS-CoV-2 infection. One entry per CDR3 protein, called by TCRdb with MiXCR from the 5' RACE reads. The sample yields around 53,000 distinct CDR3 sequences, about 9.2% seen once. Specimen: whole blood. The receptors come from an adult who was a healthcare worker with PCR-confirmed SARS-CoV-2 infection or an uninfected control (not recorded which). Both conserved end residues are part of each CDR3. Fields, in order: clone size, D gene, J gene, V gene, CDR3 length, CDR3 DNA, CDR3 protein. D genes are given only for firm matches. Only some rows state a clone size, as once, few, many or a class for expanded clones.

clone_size: many
d_call: NA
j_call: TRBJ2-4
v_call: TRBV3-1
cdr3_length: 15
cdr3_nt: TGTGCCAGCAGCCCATCCGGGGGAGCCAAAAACATTCAGTACTTC
cdr3_aa: CASSPSGGAKNIQYF

clone_size: NA
d_call: NA
j_call: TRBJ2-5
v_call: TRBV11-1
cdr3_length: 14
cdr3_nt: TGTGCCAGCAGCTTAACGGGAGCGTTGGAGACCCAGTACTTC
cdr3_aa: CASSLTGALETQYF

clone_size: NA
d_call: NA
j_call: TRBJ2-3
v_call: TRBV6-6
cdr3_length: 11
cdr3_nt: TGTGCCAGCAGTACGGGAGATACGCAGTATTTT
cdr3_aa: CASSTGDTQYF

clone_size: NA
d_call: NA
j_call: TRBJ1-3
v_call: TRBV7-3
cdr3_length: 16
cdr3_nt: TGTGCCAGCAGCTTAAGCGGGGGAACCTCTGGAAACACCATATATTTT
cdr3_aa: CASSLSGGTSGNTIYF

clone_size: NA
d_call: NA
j_call: TRBJ1-1
v_call: TRBV10-3
cdr3_length: 14
cdr3_nt: TGTGCCAGCCAATCGCGTGGGGACGACACTGAAGCTTTCTTT
cdr3_aa: CASQSRGDDTEAFF

clone_size: NA
d_call: NA
j_call: TRBJ2-1
v_call: TRBV7-6
cdr3_length: 16
cdr3_nt: TGTGCCAGCAGCTTAGCAGGGGCGGCCGGGTACAATGAGCAGTTCTTC
cdr3_aa: CASSLAGAAGYNEQFF

clone_size: few
d_call: TRBD1
j_call: TRBJ2-1
v_call: TRBV20-1
cdr3_length: 13
cdr3_nt: TGCAGTAGGACAGGGGAGGGCTACAATGAGCAGTTCTTC
cdr3_aa: CSRTGEGYNEQFF

clone_size: few
d_call: TRBD2
j_call: TRBJ2-7
v_call: TRBV27
cdr3_length: 16
cdr3_nt: TGTGCCAGCAGCCTGGTCCTAGCGGGAGGGCTGGGGGAGCAGTACTTC
cdr3_aa: CASSLVLAGGLGEQYF

clone_size: many
d_call: NA
j_call: TRBJ2-5
v_call: TRBV11-2
cdr3_length: 11
cdr3_nt: TGTGCCAGCGGAAGTCAAGAGACCCAGTACTTC
cdr3_aa: CASGSQETQYF

clone_size: many
d_call: NA
j_call: TRBJ2-1
v_call: TRBV18
cdr3_length: 15
cdr3_nt: TGTGCCAGCTCACCAGTCCCTAGCTCCTACAATGAGCAGTTCTTC
cdr3_aa: CASSPVPSSYNEQFF

clone_size: many
d_call: NA
j_call: TRBJ2-7
v_call: TRBV27
cdr3_length: 11
cdr3_nt: TGTGCCAGCAGTCGCTACGGCGAGCAGTACTTC
cdr3_aa: CASSRYGEQYF

clone_size: many
d_call: NA
j_call: TRBJ2-1
v_call: TRBV11-2
cdr3_length: 15
cdr3_nt: TGTGCCAGCAGCTTAAGGGGGGAAGGTTACAATGAGCAGTTCTTC
cdr3_aa: CASSLRGEGYNEQFF

clone_size: few
d_call: NA
j_call: TRBJ2-5
v_call: TRBV7-3
cdr3_length: 15
cdr3_nt: TGTGCCAGCAGCTTACAAGGGGGGAGGCAAGAGACCCAGTACTTC
cdr3_aa: CASSLQGGRQETQYF

clone_size: many
d_call: NA
j_call: TRBJ2-2
v_call: TRBV5-1
cdr3_length: 16
cdr3_nt: TGCGCCAGCAAGTCTGGGCGAGACTCGAACACCGGGGAGCTGTTTTTT
cdr3_aa: CASKSGRDSNTGELFF

clone_size: many
d_call: TRBD1
j_call: TRBJ1-5
v_call: TRBV7-9
cdr3_length: 18
cdr3_nt: TGTGCCAGCAGCTTAACGACAGGGTGGGTTTTTGGCAATCAGCCCCAGCATTTT
cdr3_aa: CASSLTTGWVFGNQPQHF

clone_size: few
d_call: NA
j_call: TRBJ2-1
v_call: TRBV7-2
cdr3_length: 14
cdr3_nt: TGTGCCAGCAGCCCCAGAGGCGTATACAATGAGCAGTTCTTC
cdr3_aa: CASSPRGVYNEQFF

clone_size: few
d_call: TRBD1
j_call: TRBJ2-5
v_call: TRBV3-1
cdr3_length: 16
cdr3_nt: TGTGCCAGCAGCCAAGATCTGAACAGGGGGCAAGAGACCCAGTACTTC
cdr3_aa: CASSQDLNRGQETQYF

clone_size: few
d_call: NA
j_call: TRBJ1-5
v_call: TRBV29-1
cdr3_length: 13
cdr3_nt: TGCAGCGTTGAGGTTGGGGGCAATCAGCCCCAGCATTTT
cdr3_aa: CSVEVGGNQPQHF

clone_size: few
d_call: NA
j_call: TRBJ2-1
v_call: TRBV15
cdr3_length: 12
cdr3_nt: TGTGCCACCAGCAGGTCCTACAATGAGCAGTTCTTC
cdr3_aa: CATSRSYNEQFF

clone_size: NA
d_call: NA
j_call: TRBJ2-6
v_call: TRBV29-1
cdr3_length: 14
cdr3_nt: TGCAGCGTTGTTTCCGACTCTGGGGCCAACGTCCTGACTTTC
cdr3_aa: CSVVSDSGANVLTF

clone_size: NA
d_call: NA
j_call: TRBJ2-1
v_call: TRBV7-9
cdr3_length: 15
cdr3_nt: TGTGCCAGCAGCTTTCGTCAGGGGACCTACAATGAGCAGTTCTTC
cdr3_aa: CASSFRQGTYNEQFF

clone_size: few
d_call: TRBD2
j_call: TRBJ2-7
v_call: TRBV4-1
cdr3_length: 17
cdr3_nt: TGCGCCAGCAGCCAAGATAGTCCCGGGTCGGGGGGATACGAGCAGTACTTC
cdr3_aa: CASSQDSPGSGGYEQYF

clone_size: many
d_call: NA
j_call: TRBJ1-5
v_call: TRBV7-8
cdr3_length: 15
cdr3_nt: TGTGCCAGCAGCCCCCCGGGGATCGGCAATCAGCCCCAGCATTTT
cdr3_aa: CASSPPGIGNQPQHF

clone_size: few
d_call: NA
j_call: TRBJ1-6
v_call: TRBV12-3/TRBV12-4
cdr3_length: 13
cdr3_nt: TGTGCCAGCACTGGGACGGTTAATTCACCCCTCCACTTT
cdr3_aa: CASTGTVNSPLHF

clone_size: many
d_call: NA
j_call: TRBJ2-7
v_call: TRBV10-3
cdr3_length: 12
cdr3_nt: TGTGCCATCAGTGAGTCTACGAGCGAGCAGTACTTC
cdr3_aa: CAISESTSEQYF

clone_size: many
d_call: NA
j_call: TRBJ2-5
v_call: TRBV18
cdr3_length: 13
cdr3_nt: TGTGCCAGCTCCACAGGGTACCAAGAGACCCAGTACTTC
cdr3_aa: CASSTGYQETQYF

clone_size: NA
d_call: TRBD1
j_call: TRBJ2-7
v_call: TRBV13
cdr3_length: 17
cdr3_nt: TGTGCCAGCAGCTTAGTTGGCCACCGGGACAGGATCTACGAGCAGTACTTC
cdr3_aa: CASSLVGHRDRIYEQYF

clone_size: many
d_call: TRBD1
j_call: TRBJ2-7
v_call: TRBV12-5
cdr3_length: 14
cdr3_nt: TGTGCTAGTCAACAACCGGGACAGTTACTTGAGCAGTACTTC
cdr3_aa: CASQQPGQLLEQYF

clone_size: NA
d_call: NA
j_call: TRBJ1-1
v_call: TRBV6-1
cdr3_length: 15
cdr3_nt: TGTGTCAGCCGCACCTCTGGACAGATGAACACTGAAGTTTTCTTT
cdr3_aa: CVSRTSGQMNTEVFF

clone_size: NA
d_call: NA
j_call: TRBJ2-1
v_call: TRBV28
cdr3_length: 14
cdr3_nt: TGTGCCAGCAGTTTATCGGGTGGAGGAAATGAGCAGTTCTTC
cdr3_aa: CASSLSGGGNEQFF

clone_size: many
d_call: NA
j_call: TRBJ2-5
v_call: TRBV7-6
cdr3_length: 15
cdr3_nt: TGTGCCAGCGGGGAAACAGCCTTGAGCGAGGGGACCCAGTACTTC
cdr3_aa: CASGETALSEGTQYF

clone_size: few
d_call: TRBD1
j_call: TRBJ2-1
v_call: TRBV29-1
cdr3_length: 12
cdr3_nt: TGCAGCGTCCCCGGGACAGGGTTAAAGCAGTTCTTC
cdr3_aa: CSVPGTGLKQFF

clone_size: NA
d_call: NA
j_call: TRBJ2-7
v_call: TRBV27
cdr3_length: 14
cdr3_nt: TGTGCCAGCAGTTTAAGGAACAGGCCCTACGAGCAGTACTTC
cdr3_aa: CASSLRNRPYEQYF

clone_size: many
d_call: NA
j_call: TRBJ1-1
v_call: TRBV24-1
cdr3_length: 13
cdr3_nt: TGTGCCACCAGTGAGGCAGGACTCAGTGAAGCTTTCTTT
cdr3_aa: CATSEAGLSEAFF

clone_size: many
d_call: NA
j_call: TRBJ2-2
v_call: TRBV9
cdr3_length: 12
cdr3_nt: TGTGCCAGCGCACTAGTATTCGGGGAGCTGTTTTTT
cdr3_aa: CASALVFGELFF

clone_size: few
d_call: TRBD1
j_call: TRBJ1-2
v_call: TRBV7-9
cdr3_length: 19
cdr3_nt: TGTGCCAGCAGCTTAGTAACCGGAAACCCCGGGACAGGGGATGGTGGCTACACCTTC
cdr3_aa: CASSLVTGNPGTGDGGYTF

clone_size: many
d_call: TRBD2
j_call: TRBJ2-5
v_call: TRBV11-2
cdr3_length: 14
cdr3_nt: TGTGCCAGCAGCCAGACTAGCGCCCAAGAGACCCAGTACTTC
cdr3_aa: CASSQTSAQETQYF

clone_size: many
d_call: NA
j_call: TRBJ1-2
v_call: TRBV29-1
cdr3_length: 12
cdr3_nt: TGCAGCGTAAAAACCGGGACCCATGGCTACACCTTC
cdr3_aa: CSVKTGTHGYTF

clone_size: many
d_call: NA
j_call: TRBJ1-1
v_call: TRBV27
cdr3_length: 13
cdr3_nt: TGTGCCAGCAGTTTGGCTGCGAACACTGAAGCTTTCTTT
cdr3_aa: CASSLAANTEAFF

clone_size: few
d_call: TRBD2
j_call: TRBJ2-5
v_call: TRBV20-1
cdr3_length: 12
cdr3_nt: TGCAGTGCTGGGACTAGGCAAGAGACCCAGTACTTC
cdr3_aa: CSAGTRQETQYF

clone_size: NA
d_call: NA
j_call: TRBJ2-1
v_call: TRBV6-2/TRBV6-3
cdr3_length: 14
cdr3_nt: TGTGCCAGCCGCCGGGTCAGCTCCTACAATGAGCAGTTCTTC
cdr3_aa: CASRRVSSYNEQFF

clone_size: few
d_call: NA
j_call: TRBJ1-3
v_call: TRBV6-6
cdr3_length: 16
cdr3_nt: TGTGCCAGCAGCGTAAGGGCCCTGAGCTCTGGAAACACCATATATTTT
cdr3_aa: CASSVRALSSGNTIYF

clone_size: many
d_call: NA
j_call: TRBJ1-2
v_call: TRBV29-1
cdr3_length: 11
cdr3_nt: TGCAGCGTGGCCCCGGCGGGAGGCTACACCTTC
cdr3_aa: CSVAPAGGYTF

clone_size: few
d_call: NA
j_call: TRBJ2-2
v_call: TRBV5-1
cdr3_length: 12
cdr3_nt: TGCGCCAGCGGTTACGAGGCCGGGGAGCTGTTTTTT
cdr3_aa: CASGYEAGELFF

clone_size: NA
d_call: NA
j_call: TRBJ2-7
v_call: TRBV10-3
cdr3_length: 12
cdr3_nt: TGTGCCACCGGGGACCGTCTCTACGAGCAGTACTTC
cdr3_aa: CATGDRLYEQYF

clone_size: many
d_call: TRBD2
j_call: TRBJ2-7
v_call: TRBV5-1
cdr3_length: 17
cdr3_nt: TGCGCCAGCAGTCAATGGTCCCCTCGCGGGAGGGCCGGTGAGCAGTACTTC
cdr3_aa: CASSQWSPRGRAGEQYF

clone_size: medium-sized
d_call: TRBD2
j_call: TRBJ2-1
v_call: TRBV27
cdr3_length: 17
cdr3_nt: TGTGCCAGCTGGTCCACCCTAGCTAGCGGGAGGGGTAATGAGCAGTTCTTC
cdr3_aa: CASWSTLASGRGNEQFF

clone_size: many
d_call: TRBD2
j_call: TRBJ2-7
v_call: TRBV27
cdr3_length: 16
cdr3_nt: TGTGCCAGCAGCCCCCCCAGGACTAGCGGGACTTACGAGCAGTACTTC
cdr3_aa: CASSPPRTSGTYEQYF

clone_size: many
d_call: NA
j_call: TRBJ2-1
v_call: TRBV9
cdr3_length: 16
cdr3_nt: TGTGCCAGCAGCGTAGAGGGTAGTAGGGCCTACAATGAGCAGTTCTTC
cdr3_aa: CASSVEGSRAYNEQFF

clone_size: few
d_call: NA
j_call: TRBJ1-6
v_call: TRBV25-1
cdr3_length: 13
cdr3_nt: TGTGCCAGCAGTGAATATCCAGATTCACCCCTCCACTTT
cdr3_aa: CASSEYPDSPLHF

clone_size: many
d_call: NA
j_call: TRBJ1-2
v_call: TRBV2
cdr3_length: 12
cdr3_nt: TGTGCCAGCCGAGACAAGATCTATGGCTACACCTTC
cdr3_aa: CASRDKIYGYTF

clone_size: NA
d_call: TRBD2
j_call: TRBJ2-1
v_call: TRBV6-2/TRBV6-3
cdr3_length: 17
cdr3_nt: TGTGCCAGCAGTTACCCGGGACTAGCGGGGGCCGGCAATGAGCAGTTCTTC
cdr3_aa: CASSYPGLAGAGNEQFF

clone_size: many
d_call: TRBD1
j_call: TRBJ1-2
v_call: TRBV29-1
cdr3_length: 12
cdr3_nt: TGCAGCGTCAGGACAGGAGGCTATGGCTACACCTTC
cdr3_aa: CSVRTGGYGYTF

clone_size: few
d_call: NA
j_call: TRBJ2-1
v_call: TRBV27
cdr3_length: 16
cdr3_nt: TGTGCCAGCAAATCCCGGCGTACGAGCTCCTACAATGAGCAGTTCTTC
cdr3_aa: CASKSRRTSSYNEQFF

clone_size: NA
d_call: NA
j_call: TRBJ1-1
v_call: TRBV11-2
cdr3_length: 15
cdr3_nt: TGTGCCAGCAGCTCCGACAGGATCATCTATACTGAAGCTTTCTTT
cdr3_aa: CASSSDRIIYTEAFF

clone_size: NA
d_call: NA
j_call: TRBJ2-7
v_call: TRBV28
cdr3_length: 12
cdr3_nt: TGTGCCAGCAGTTTAATCCGGGGCGAGCAGTACTTC
cdr3_aa: CASSLIRGEQYF

clone_size: many
d_call: TRBD2
j_call: TRBJ2-7
v_call: TRBV20-1
cdr3_length: 13
cdr3_nt: TGCAGTGCCGATTTGGGACTAGCGGGCGAGCAGTACTTC
cdr3_aa: CSADLGLAGEQYF

clone_size: NA
d_call: NA
j_call: TRBJ2-3
v_call: TRBV4-1
cdr3_length: 13
cdr3_nt: TGCGCCAGCAGCCCGACGTCGGAAGATACGCAGTATTTT
cdr3_aa: CASSPTSEDTQYF

clone_size: many
d_call: TRBD1
j_call: TRBJ1-1
v_call: TRBV20-1
cdr3_length: 13
cdr3_nt: TGCAGTGCTAGAGAAACAGGGGACACTGAAGCTTTCTTT
cdr3_aa: CSARETGDTEAFF